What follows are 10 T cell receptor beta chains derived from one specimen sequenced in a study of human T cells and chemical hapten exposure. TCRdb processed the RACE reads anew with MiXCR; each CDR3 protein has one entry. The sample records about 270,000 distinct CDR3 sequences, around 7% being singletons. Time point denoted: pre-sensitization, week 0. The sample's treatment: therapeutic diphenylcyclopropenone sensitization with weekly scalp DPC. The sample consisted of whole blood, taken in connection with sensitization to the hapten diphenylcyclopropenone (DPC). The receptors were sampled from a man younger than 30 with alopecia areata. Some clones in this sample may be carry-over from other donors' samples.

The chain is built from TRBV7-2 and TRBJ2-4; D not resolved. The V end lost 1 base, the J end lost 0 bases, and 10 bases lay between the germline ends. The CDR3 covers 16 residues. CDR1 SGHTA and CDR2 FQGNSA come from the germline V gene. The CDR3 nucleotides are TGTGCCAGCAGCTTAGGCGAGTTCCTAGCCAAAAACATTCAGTACTTC. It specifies CASSLGEFLAKNIQYF.

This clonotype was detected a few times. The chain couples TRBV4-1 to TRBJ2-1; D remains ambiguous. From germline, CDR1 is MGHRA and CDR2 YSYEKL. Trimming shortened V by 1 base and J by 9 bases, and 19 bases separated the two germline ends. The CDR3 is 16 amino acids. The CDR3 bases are TGCGCCAGCAGCCAAGTTTCAGTAGGAACGGTTGGTGAGCAGTTCTTC. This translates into CASSQVSVGTVGEQFF.

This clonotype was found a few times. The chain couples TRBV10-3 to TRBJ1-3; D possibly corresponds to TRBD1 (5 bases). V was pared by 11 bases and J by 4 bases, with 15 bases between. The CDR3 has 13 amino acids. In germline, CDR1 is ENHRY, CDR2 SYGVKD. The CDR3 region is CAVFRQKGNTIYF. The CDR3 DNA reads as TGTGCCGTCTTCCGACAGAAAGGAAACACCATATATTTT.

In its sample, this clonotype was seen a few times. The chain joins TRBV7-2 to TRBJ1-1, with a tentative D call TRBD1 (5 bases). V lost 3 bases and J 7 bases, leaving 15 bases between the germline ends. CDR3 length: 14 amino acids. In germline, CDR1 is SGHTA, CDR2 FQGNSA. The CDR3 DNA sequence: TGTGCCAGCAGCTTTACGGGGGAAGTGGGTGAAGCTTTCTTT. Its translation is CASSFTGEVGEAFF. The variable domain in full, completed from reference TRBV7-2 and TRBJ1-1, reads GAGVSQSPSNKVTEKGKDVELRCDPISGHTALYWYRQSLGQGLEFLIYFQGNSAPDKSGLPSDRFSAERTGGSVSTLTIQRTQQEDSAVYLCASSFTGEVGEAFFGQGTRLTVV.

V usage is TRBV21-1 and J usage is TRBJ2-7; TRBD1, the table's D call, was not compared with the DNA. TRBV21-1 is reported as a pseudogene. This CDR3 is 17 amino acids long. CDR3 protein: CASSTATTPGTTYEQYF. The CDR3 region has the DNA TGTGCCAGCAGCACGGCGACGACCCCTGGCACAACCTACGAGCAGTACTTC.

CDR3 nucleotide sequence: TGCGCCAGCAGCTTGGATTCAACTAATGAAAAACTGTTTTTT. It translates to CASSLDSTNEKLFF. V gene TRBV5-1 combines with J gene TRBJ1-4, with D uncertain. Trimming stripped 0 bases from V and 0 bases from J, with 3 bases between. The length of the CDR3 is 14 residues. The germline V gene encodes CDR1 SGHRS and CDR2 YFSETQ.

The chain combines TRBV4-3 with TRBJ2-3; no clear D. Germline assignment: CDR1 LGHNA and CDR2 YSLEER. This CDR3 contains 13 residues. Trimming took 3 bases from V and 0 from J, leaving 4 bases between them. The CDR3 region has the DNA TGCGCCAGCAGCCACATGAGCACAGATACGCAGTATTTT. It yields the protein CASSHMSTDTQYF.

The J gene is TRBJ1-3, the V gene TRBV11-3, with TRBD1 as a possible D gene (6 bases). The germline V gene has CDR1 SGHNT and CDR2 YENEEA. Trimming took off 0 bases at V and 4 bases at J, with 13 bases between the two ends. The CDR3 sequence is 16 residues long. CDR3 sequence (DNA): TGTGCCAGCAGCTTAGATGGGACAAGTCACGGAAACACCATATATTTT. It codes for CASSLDGTSHGNTIYF.

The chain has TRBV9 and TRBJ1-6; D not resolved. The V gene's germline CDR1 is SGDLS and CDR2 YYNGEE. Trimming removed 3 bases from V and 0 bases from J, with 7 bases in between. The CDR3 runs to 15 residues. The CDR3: CASSASSSYNSPLHF. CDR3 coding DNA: TGTGCCAGCAGCGCCAGTAGCTCCTATAATTCACCCCTCCACTTT.

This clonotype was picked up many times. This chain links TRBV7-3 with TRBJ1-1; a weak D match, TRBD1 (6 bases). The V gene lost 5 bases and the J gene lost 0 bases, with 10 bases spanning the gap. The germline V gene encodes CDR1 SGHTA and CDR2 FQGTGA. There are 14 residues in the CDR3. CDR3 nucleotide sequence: TGTGCCAGCAGCAGAGGGACAATGAACACTGAAGCTTTCTTT. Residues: CASSRGTMNTEAFF.